The clone carrying this T cell receptor beta chain appeared a few times. cDNA reverse transcribed from extracted RNA served as the sequencing template. This table comes from immunoSEQ multiplex PCR, and its TCRdb copy is limited to in-frame clones, with some not included. The sample lists about 82,000 clones; roughly 47% were seen once. This sample was taken from a study of CD8+ T cells in alopecia areata. Trimming cost V 6 bases and J 1 base, with 22 bases left between them. The CDR3 totals 18 residues. Germline CDR1 and CDR2: MDHEN and SYDVKM. The sequence was collected from a human donor with alopecia areata. The sequenced material came from NKG2D-high CD8+ T cells sorted from blood. This chain links TRBV28 with TRBJ2-1; D is possibly TRBD2 (6 bases). The CDR3 sequence is CASSFYGGRVTSYNEQFF. The CDR3 bases are TGTGCCAGCAGCTTTTACGGGGGACGGGTGACTTCCTACAATGAGCAGTTCTTC.